The 13 T cell receptor beta chains in this list originate from one sample, sequenced in a study of cytomegalovirus exposure and HLA in healthy donors. The PCR ran on 60 Vbeta and 13 Jbeta primers. The protocol was immunoSEQ multiplex PCR, while the TCRdb copy is restricted to in-frame clones and leaves out a portion. The sample holds about 100,000 clones, about 70% seen once. Sequenced sample: PBMCs. All receptors derive from a woman aged 18 to 35 in good health and CMV-seropositive.

This chain links TRBV27 with TRBJ2-7, with D perhaps matching TRBD1 (5 bases). With 3 bases removed from V and 9 bases from J, the gap between germline ends came to 15 bases. This CDR3 is built from 13 residues. Germline V gives CDR1 MNHEY, CDR2 SMNVEV (reference sequence). The CDR3 sequence is CASSLSQGYGQYF. CDR3 DNA: TGTGCCAGCAGTTTGAGCCAGGGATATGGGCAGTACTTC.

The CDR3 sequence: CASSLERLGGFDYGYTF. CDR3 sequence (DNA): TGCGCCAGCAGCTTGGAGAGGCTTGGGGGGTTTGACTATGGCTACACCTTC. This chain uses TRBV5-1 with TRBJ1-2, with D possibly matching TRBD1 (5 bases). Trimming took 0 bases from V and 3 from J, leaving 18 bases between them. The CDR3 runs to 17 residues. CDR1 and CDR2 (germline): SGHRS, YFSETQ. Full variable domain (rest looked up from reference TRBV5-1 and TRBJ1-2): KAGVTQTPRYLIKTRGQQVTLSCSPISGHRSVSWYQQTPGQGLQFLFEYFSETQRNKGNFPGRFSGRQFSNSRSEMNVSTLELGDSALYLCASSLERLGGFDYGYTFGSGTRLTVV.

The chain uses TRBV6-6 and TRBJ2-7, with a weak D call TRBD2 (5 bases). The CDR3 runs 15 residues. The germline CDR1 and CDR2 sequences are MNHNY and SVGAGI (reference sequence). Trimming removed 4 bases from V and 0 bases from J, with 13 bases in between. CDR3 in amino acids: CASSWPSGNSYEQYF. CDR3 nucleotide sequence: TGTGCCAGCAGTTGGCCCTCCGGGAACTCCTACGAGCAGTACTTC.

The chain is built from TRBV9 and TRBJ2-1, with a weak D call TRBD2 (6 bases). V lost 5 bases to trimming and J lost 6 bases, with 18 bases between them. Germline loops: CDR1 SGDLS, CDR2 YYNGEE. The CDR3 runs to 15 residues. The CDR3: CASSAGLSNGNEQFF. The CDR3 DNA follows: TGTGCCAGCAGTGCAGGACTATCCAACGGCAATGAGCAGTTCTTC. The full variable domain, its missing parts supplied by reference TRBV9 and TRBJ2-1, is DSGVTQTPKHLITATGQRVTLRCSPRSGDLSVYWYQQSLDQGLQFLIQYYNGEERAKGNILERFSAQQFPDLHSELNLSSLELGDSALYFCASSAGLSNGNEQFFGPGTRLTVL.

This clone was recorded a few times. V usage is TRBV7-3 and J usage is TRBJ2-1; 8 bases fit TRBD1. The V gene end was trimmed by 2 bases and the J gene end by 9 bases; junction bases not matched to a gene: 6. The CDR3 is 14 amino acids. CDR1 is SGHTA, CDR2 FQGTGA, per germline. The CDR3 DNA is TGTGCCAGCAGCTTAGGTCAGGGGGCGAGTGAGCAGTTCTTC. It specifies CASSLGQGASEQFF.

The chain combines TRBV28 with TRBJ2-2, with 7 bases that match TRBD2. This CDR3 is 15 amino acids long. Trimming at V came to 5 bases and at J to 5 bases, leaving 8 bases not matched to a gene. The V gene's germline CDR1 is MDHEN and CDR2 SYDVKM. CDR3 sequence: CASSLGRRETGELFF. The CDR3 DNA follows: TGTGCCAGCAGTCTCGGGAGGAGGGAAACCGGGGAGCTGTTTTTT.

This clone was seen once. The chain is built from TRBV6-5 and TRBJ2-4; weak D call: TRBD1 (6 bases). Germline values: CDR1 MNHEY, CDR2 SVGAGI. The CDR3 extends over 16 amino acids. V was pared by 0 bases and J by 1 base, with 10 bases between. The CDR3 DNA follows: TGTGCCAGCAGTTACTCCGGGCAGGGGGCCAAAAACATTCAGTACTTC. Residues: CASSYSGQGAKNIQYF.

The chain couples TRBV7-9 to TRBJ2-7; TRBD1 might be the D (5 bases). V lost 2 bases to trimming and J lost 4 bases, with 12 bases between them. The CDR3 has 14 amino acids. Germline CDR1 SEHNR, CDR2 FQNEAQ (reference sequence). This CDR3 reads CASSLTFQGYEQYF. DNA for the CDR3: TGTGCCAGCAGCTTAACGTTCCAGGGTTACGAGCAGTACTTC.

This rearrangement joins TRBV9 to TRBJ2-7; TRBD2 is a possible D gene (5 bases). The ends were cut back, 4 bases at V and 2 bases at J, with 16 bases in the middle. The length of the CDR3 is 15 residues. The germline V gene has CDR1 SGDLS and CDR2 YYNGEE. The CDR3: CASSFSDYDTYEQYF. CDR3 bases: TGTGCCAGCAGCTTTTCCGACTACGATACCTACGAGCAGTACTTC.

V and J are TRBV4-2 and TRBJ1-1; a possible D gene is TRBD1 (6 bases). In germline, CDR1 is LGHNA, CDR2 YNFKEQ. There are 15 residues in the CDR3. V was cut by 2 bases and J by 0 bases, with 10 bases left in between. The DNA of the CDR3 is TGTGCCAGCAGCCAACCCGGACAGATGAACACTGAAGCTTTCTTT. Translated, it gives CASSQPGQMNTEAFF.

The chain recombines TRBV7-3 with TRBJ2-7, with D possibly matching TRBD2 (6 bases). This CDR3 contains 13 residues. V gave up 4 bases and J gave up 6 bases, with 13 bases separating them. The germline gives CDR1 SGHTA, CDR2 FQGTGA. In DNA, the CDR3 is TGTGCCAGCAGCTCGGAGGGGAGGCGCGAGCAGTACTTC. Translating it yields CASSSEGRREQYF.

The CDR3 loop is CASSPGQGTGSTEAFF. The CDR3 nucleotides read TGTGCCAGCAGCCCCGGACAGGGGACAGGAAGTACTGAAGCTTTCTTT. The chain combines TRBV7-2 with TRBJ1-1; 9 bases map to TRBD1. Unmatched junction bases numbered 12, after V lost 5 bases and J lost 5 bases. This CDR3 region has 16 residues. CDR1 is SGHTA, CDR2 FQGNSA, per germline.

This rearrangement joins TRBV5-4 to TRBJ2-2; D unclear. CDR3 length: 12 residues. Trimming pared 4 bases from V and 5 bases from J, leaving 6 bases between. The germline CDR1 and CDR2 sequences are SGHNT and YYREEE (reference sequence). CDR3 nucleotide sequence: TGTGCCAGCAGCGCGCTTACCGGGGAGCTGTTTTTT. Its translation: CASSALTGELFF.